This T cell receptor (beta chain) was identified during a study of blood T cell repertoires in COVID-19. Looking at the study overall: Acute and convalescent COVID-19 samples came from the United States, Italy and Spain. PBMCs, B-cell-depleted T cells, or T cells provided the cDNA or gDNA that made up the material.

Germline CDR1 reads SGHAT; CDR2 reads FQNNGV. The V segment lost 0 bases and the J segment 7 bases; nucleotides outside the gene matches: 6. CDR3 length: 16 residues. TCRdb keeps only in-frame clones here, not all; method: immunoSEQ multiplex PCR. The sample lists about 250,000 clones; just under 85% were seen once. The chain couples TRBV11-2 to TRBJ1-2, with 12 positions matching TRBD1. Sequencing was performed on peripheral blood. This receptor was obtained from a man older than 75 with acute or convalescent COVID-19. This chain's CDR3 is CASSLEGTGGIFGYTF. The CDR3 bases are TGTGCCAGCAGCTTAGAAGGGACAGGGGGCATTTTTGGCTACACCTTC.